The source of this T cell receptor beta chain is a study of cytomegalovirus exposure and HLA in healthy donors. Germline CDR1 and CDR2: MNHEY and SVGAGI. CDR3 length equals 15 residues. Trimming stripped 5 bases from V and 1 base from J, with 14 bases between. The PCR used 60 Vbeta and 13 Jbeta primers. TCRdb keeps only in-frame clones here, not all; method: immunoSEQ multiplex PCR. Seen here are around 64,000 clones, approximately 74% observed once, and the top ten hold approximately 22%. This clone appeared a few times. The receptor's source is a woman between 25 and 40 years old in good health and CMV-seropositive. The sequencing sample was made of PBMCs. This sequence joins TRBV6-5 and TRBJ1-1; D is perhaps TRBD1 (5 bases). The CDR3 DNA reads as TGTGCCAGCAGTCCAACGACGGGGGGGAACACTGAAGCTTTCTTT. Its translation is CASSPTTGGNTEAFF.